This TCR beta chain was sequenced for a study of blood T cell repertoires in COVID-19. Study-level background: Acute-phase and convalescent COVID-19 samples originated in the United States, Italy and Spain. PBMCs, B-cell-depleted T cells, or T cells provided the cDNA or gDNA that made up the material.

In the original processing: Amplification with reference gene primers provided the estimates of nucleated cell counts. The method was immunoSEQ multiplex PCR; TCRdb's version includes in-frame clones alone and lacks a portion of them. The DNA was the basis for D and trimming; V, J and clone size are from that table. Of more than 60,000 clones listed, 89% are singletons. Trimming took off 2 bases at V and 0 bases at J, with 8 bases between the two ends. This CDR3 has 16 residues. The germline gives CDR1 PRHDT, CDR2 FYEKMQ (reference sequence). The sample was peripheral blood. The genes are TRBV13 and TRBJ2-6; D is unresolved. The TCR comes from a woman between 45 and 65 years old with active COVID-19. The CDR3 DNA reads TGTGCCAGCAGCTTAAAACAGATCTCTGGGGCCAACGTCCTGACTTTC. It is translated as CASSLKQISGANVLTF.